This T cell receptor (beta chain) was documented in a study of blood T cells in healthy people across ages. The study's findings and limits: Diversity estimates drawn from one million T cells were deemed underestimates.

V dropped 5 bases and J dropped 7; count of bases not matched to a gene: 7. The germline gives CDR1 LGHDT, CDR2 YNNKEL (reference sequence). The CDR3 contains 15 residues. The authors ran a second PCR of 7 to 11 cycles using a sample-barcoded 5' primer and a J-beta primer mix. A single record per CDR3 protein comes from TCRdb applying MiXCR to the 5' RACE reads. The table has 500,000 to 650,000 distinct CDR3 sequences, over 25% seen once. This clonotype has only a few counts. Its specificity is not known. The same sample was also used in a study of T cells of mothers and their children. That work contributes: Each mother gave over 8 million TCR beta CDR3 reads; each child, about 2.9 million. The study found slightly higher but non-significant overlap in related versus unrelated mother-child pairs.

Input material: blood. This clonotype was sampled from a boy younger than 10 in good health. The genes are TRBV3-1 and TRBJ2-1, with 11 bases matching TRBD1. The CDR3 sequence: CASSNRDRGGNEQFF. The CDR3, as DNA: TGTGCCAGCAGCAACCGGGACAGGGGGGGAAATGAGCAGTTCTTC.